This T cell receptor beta chain appears in the sequencing data of a study of technical replicates of blood from a handful of donors. Only in-frame clones appear in the TCRdb table, and some are missing; sequencing was by immunoSEQ multiplex PCR. The sample contains 10,000 to 13,000 clones, about 94% of which appear only once. CDR1 SGHRS and CDR2 YFSETQ come from the germline V gene. The CDR3 covers 15 residues. The V end lost 1 base, the J end lost 1 base, and 10 bases lay between the germline ends. The receptor's source is a human donor in good health. Source material: PBMCs. The chain combines TRBV5-1 with TRBJ2-3; D remains ambiguous. CDR3 loop: CASSLNRLGTDTQYF. DNA for the CDR3: TGCGCCAGCAGCTTGAACCGGTTAGGCACAGATACGCAGTATTTT. Together with reference TRBV5-1 and TRBJ2-3, the CDR3 gives the full variable domain: KAGVTQTPRYLIKTRGQQVTLSCSPISGHRSVSWYQQTPGQGLQFLFEYFSETQRNKGNFPGRFSGRQFSNSRSEMNVSTLELGDSALYLCASSLNRLGTDTQYFGPGTRLTVL.